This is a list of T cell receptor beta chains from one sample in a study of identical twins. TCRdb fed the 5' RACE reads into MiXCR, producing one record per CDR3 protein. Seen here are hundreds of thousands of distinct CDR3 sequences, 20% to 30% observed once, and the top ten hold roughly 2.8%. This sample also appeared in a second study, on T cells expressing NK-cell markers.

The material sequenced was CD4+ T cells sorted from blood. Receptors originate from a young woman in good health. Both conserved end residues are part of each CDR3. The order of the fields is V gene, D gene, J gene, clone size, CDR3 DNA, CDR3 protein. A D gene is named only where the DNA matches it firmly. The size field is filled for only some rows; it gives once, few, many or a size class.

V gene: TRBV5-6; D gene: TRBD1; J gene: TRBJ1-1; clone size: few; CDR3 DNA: TGTGCCAGCAGCCCCCGACAGGGAATGGGAGCTTTCTTT; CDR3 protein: CASSPRQGMGAFF
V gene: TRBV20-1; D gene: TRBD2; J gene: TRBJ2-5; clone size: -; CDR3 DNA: TGCAGTGCTAGTGGCCTAGCGGTGAAAAGTGGATCAGAGACCCAGTACTTC; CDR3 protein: CSASGLAVKSGSETQYF
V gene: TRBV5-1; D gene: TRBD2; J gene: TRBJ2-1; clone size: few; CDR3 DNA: TGCGCCAGCAGTACGGGGGGGCCGGGTGAGCAGTTCTTC; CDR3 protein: CASSTGGPGEQFF
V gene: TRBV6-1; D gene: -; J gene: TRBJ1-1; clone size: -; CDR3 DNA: TGTGCCAGCAGTCCCCTGGCCTATTCGGAAGCTTTCTTT; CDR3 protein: CASSPLAYSEAFF
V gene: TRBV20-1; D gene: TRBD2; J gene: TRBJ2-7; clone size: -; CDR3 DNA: TGCAGTGCTAGCCCTAGCGGGAGTTTTTCTTCGGTGCAGTACTTC; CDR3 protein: CSASPSGSFSSVQYF
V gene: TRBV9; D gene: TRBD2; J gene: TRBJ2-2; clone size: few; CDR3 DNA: TGTGCCAGCAGCGGCGGACTAGCGGGAGCCGGGGAGCTGTTTTTT; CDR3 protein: CASSGGLAGAGELFF
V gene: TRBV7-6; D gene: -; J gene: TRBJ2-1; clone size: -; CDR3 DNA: TGTGCCAGCAGCCCCGGACCACATGGAGATGAGCAGTTCTTC; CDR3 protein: CASSPGPHGDEQFF
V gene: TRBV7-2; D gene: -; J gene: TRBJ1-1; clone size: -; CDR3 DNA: TGTGCCAGCAGTGGGGGGGGCAGCTTGAACACTGAAGCTTTCTTT; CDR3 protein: CASSGGGSLNTEAFF
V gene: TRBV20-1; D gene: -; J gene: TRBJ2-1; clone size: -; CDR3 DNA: TGCAGTGCTAGAGGGGGTAGCCGGAGCTCCTACAATGAGCAGCTCTTC; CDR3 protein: CSARGGSRSSYNEQLF
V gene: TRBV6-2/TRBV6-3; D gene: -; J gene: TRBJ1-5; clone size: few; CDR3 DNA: TGTGCCAGCAGCCCCCGGAGCCACCATCAGCCCCAGCATTTT; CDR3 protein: CASSPRSHHQPQHF